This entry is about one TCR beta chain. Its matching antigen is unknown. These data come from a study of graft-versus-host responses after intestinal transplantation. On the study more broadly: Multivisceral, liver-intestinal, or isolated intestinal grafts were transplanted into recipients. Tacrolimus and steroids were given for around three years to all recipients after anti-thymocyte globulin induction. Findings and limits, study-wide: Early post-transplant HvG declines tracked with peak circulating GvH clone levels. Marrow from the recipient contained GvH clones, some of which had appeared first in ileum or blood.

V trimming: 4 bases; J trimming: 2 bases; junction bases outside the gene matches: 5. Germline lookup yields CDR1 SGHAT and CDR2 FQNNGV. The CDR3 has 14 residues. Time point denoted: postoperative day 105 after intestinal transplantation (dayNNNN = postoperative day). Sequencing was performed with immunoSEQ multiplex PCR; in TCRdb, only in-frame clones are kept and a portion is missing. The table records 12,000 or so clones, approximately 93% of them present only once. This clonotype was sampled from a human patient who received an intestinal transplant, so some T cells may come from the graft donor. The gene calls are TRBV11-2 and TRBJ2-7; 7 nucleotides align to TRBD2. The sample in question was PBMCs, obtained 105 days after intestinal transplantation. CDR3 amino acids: CASSWLGGAYEQYF. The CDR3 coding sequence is TGTGCCAGCAGCTGGCTGGGGGGGGCCTACGAGCAGTACTTC.